Listed below are T cell receptor beta chains from one sample, sequenced in a study of blood T cells in healthy people across ages. TCRdb ran MiXCR on the 5' RACE reads and lists one entry per CDR3 protein. Found here are hundreds of thousands of distinct CDR3 sequences, approximately 25% of them singletons; the top ten hold 8% to 10%. This same sample was also part of a study on T cells of mothers and their children.

The sample consisted of blood. These receptors came from a boy between 10 and 17 years old in good health. The CDR3 runs from the conserved cysteine through the conserved F or W. D genes are given only for firm matches. Clone size is shown for a subset of rows, as once, few, many or a class of expanded clone.

NA,TRBV10-3,NA,TRBJ2-7,TGTGCCATCAGTGCGCAGGGACAATCGGTCGAGCAGTACTTC,CAISAQGQSVEQYF
NA,TRBV28,NA,TRBJ2-7,TGTGCCAGCAGTTTATCTACAGGGATAGTCTCCTACGAGCAGTACTTC,CASSLSTGIVSYEQYF
NA,TRBV5-1,NA,TRBJ2-5,TGCGCCAGCAGCTTAGGTCATCAAGTGGAGACCCAGTACTTC,CASSLGHQVETQYF
NA,TRBV7-2,few,TRBJ2-5,TGTGCCAGCAGCTCACGAGGTGGATTCCAAGAGACCCAGTACTTC,CASSSRGGFQETQYF
TRBD1,TRBV12-3/TRBV12-4,NA,TRBJ2-5,TGTGCCAGCACTCCGGGATCGCCAGGGGGGACCCAGTACTTC,CASTPGSPGGTQYF
TRBD2,TRBV7-9,NA,TRBJ2-3,TGTGCCAGCAGCTTAGCAGCGGGGGTTTTCTCCGATACGCAGTATTTT,CASSLAAGVFSDTQYF
NA,TRBV28,NA,TRBJ1-4,TGTGCCAGCAATAGCGGGGCGCGGTTGGATGAAAAACTGTTTTTT,CASNSGARLDEKLFF
TRBD1,TRBV5-1,NA,TRBJ2-1,TGCGCCAGCAGCTTGCGACAGGGCAATGAGCAGTTCTTC,CASSLRQGNEQFF
TRBD1,TRBV24-1,few,TRBJ1-5,TGTGCCACCGCGACAGGGAATCAGCCCCAGCATTTT,CATATGNQPQHF
TRBD1,TRBV9,few,TRBJ1-4,TGTGCCAGCAGCCAGACAGGGACTAATGAAAAACTGTTTTTT,CASSQTGTNEKLFF
TRBD1,TRBV19,once,TRBJ1-4,TGTGCCAGTAGTATCGGACAGGGGCCTTTCTATGAAAAACTGTTTTTT,CASSIGQGPFYEKLFF
NA,TRBV29-1,few,TRBJ2-5,TGCAGCGTCGCGGGACAGTCAATTCAAGAGACCCAGTACTTC,CSVAGQSIQETQYF
TRBD2,TRBV5-1,NA,TRBJ2-1,TGCGCCAGCAGCTTGGCCGGCGGGGGGGCTCATGAGCAGTTCTTC,CASSLAGGGAHEQFF
TRBD1,TRBV27,NA,TRBJ1-1,TGTGCCAGCAGTCCCCGACAGGGTGACACTGAAGCTTTCTTT,CASSPRQGDTEAFF
NA,TRBV6-1,NA,TRBJ2-3,TGTGCCATCGGACACCACACAGATACGCAGTATTTT,CAIGHHTDTQYF
NA,TRBV20-1,NA,TRBJ2-7,TGCAGTGCTTCAATACAGAGTGATGACGAGCAGTACTTC,CSASIQSDDEQYF
NA,TRBV21-1,few,TRBJ1-1,TGTGCCAGCAGCAAAAAAGGGAGGACCTTGAACACTGAAGCTTTCTTT,CASSKKGRTLNTEAFF
NA,TRBV7-9,few,TRBJ2-1,TGTGCCGGCAGCTTCGCCGGGACCGAGTGGAATGAGCAGTTCTTC,CAGSFAGTEWNEQFF
NA,TRBV7-9,NA,TRBJ2-5,TGTGCCAGCAGCTCCCAAGCTTCGAATGCGTGGGAGACCCAGTACTTC,CASSSQASNAWETQYF
TRBD1,TRBV12-3/TRBV12-4,few,TRBJ1-5,TGTGCCAGTACACGGACAGGTCGGCCCCAGCATTTT,CASTRTGRPQHF
NA,TRBV6-5,NA,TRBJ2-7,TGTGCCAGCAGTTACGCGGACAGCGTACACGAGCAGTACTTC,CASSYADSVHEQYF
NA,TRBV29-1,few,TRBJ2-7,TGCAGCGTTGTCCTTGGGTTCGAGCAGTACTTC,CSVVLGFEQYF
TRBD1,TRBV3-1,few,TRBJ2-6,TGTGCCAGCAGCTTAGCCGGGACAGGGCGCTCTGGGGCCAACGTCCTGACTTTC,CASSLAGTGRSGANVLTF
NA,TRBV7-9,NA,TRBJ1-5,TGTGCCAGCATCTTAGCTATGGATGGCAATCAGCCCCAGCATTTT,CASILAMDGNQPQHF
NA,TRBV5-5,few,TRBJ2-5,TGTGCCAGCAGCTGGTTCCCCACACAGGAAGAGACCCAGTACTTC,CASSWFPTQEETQYF
TRBD2,TRBV12-3/TRBV12-4,NA,TRBJ2-1,TGTGCCAGCAGTTCCAGACTAGCGGGGGGCGATGAGCAGTTCTTC,CASSSRLAGGDEQFF
NA,TRBV27,NA,TRBJ2-7,TGTGCCAGCAGTTTAAGGACACGCTACGAGCAGTACTTC,CASSLRTRYEQYF
NA,TRBV24-1,once,TRBJ1-2,TGTGCCACCAGTGAATCAGACAGCTACTATGGCTACACCTTC,CATSESDSYYGYTF
TRBD2,TRBV6-1,NA,TRBJ2-5,TGTGCCAGCAGGACTAGCGGCAACCAAGAGACCCAGTACTTC,CASRTSGNQETQYF
NA,TRBV28,few,TRBJ2-1,TGTGCCAGCAGACCTCATGGTACAGTCTACAATGAGCAGTTCTTC,CASRPHGTVYNEQFF
TRBD1,TRBV20-1,NA,TRBJ2-4,TGCAGTGCTAGAGACCGGGACAGGGGCATTCAGTACTTC,CSARDRDRGIQYF
NA,TRBV20-1,NA,TRBJ2-7,TGCAGTGCTAGAGTGCCGGGCTACGAGCAGTACTTC,CSARVPGYEQYF
TRBD2,TRBV4-2,once,TRBJ2-2,TGTGCCAGTAGCCAACTATTAACTAGCGGGAGGGTCTACACCGGGGAGCTGTTTTTT,CASSQLLTSGRVYTGELFF